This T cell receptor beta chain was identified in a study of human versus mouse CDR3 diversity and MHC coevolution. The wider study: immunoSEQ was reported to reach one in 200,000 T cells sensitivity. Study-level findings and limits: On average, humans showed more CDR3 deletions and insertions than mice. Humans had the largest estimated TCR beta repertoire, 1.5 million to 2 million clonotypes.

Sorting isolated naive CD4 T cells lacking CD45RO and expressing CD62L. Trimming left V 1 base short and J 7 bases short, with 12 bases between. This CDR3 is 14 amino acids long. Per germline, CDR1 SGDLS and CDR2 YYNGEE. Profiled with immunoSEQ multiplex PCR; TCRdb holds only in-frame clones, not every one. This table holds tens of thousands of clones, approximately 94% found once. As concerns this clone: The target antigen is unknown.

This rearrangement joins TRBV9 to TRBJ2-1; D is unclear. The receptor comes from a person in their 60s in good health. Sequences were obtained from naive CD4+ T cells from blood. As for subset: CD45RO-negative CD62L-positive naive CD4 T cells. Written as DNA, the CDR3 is TGTGCCAGCAGCGTACAACTACGCCCGAATGAGCAGTTCTTC. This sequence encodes CASSVQLRPNEQFF.